Given below is one TCR beta chain in context. Its target is unknown. Unrecorded immune exposures were likely, despite nominal health at sampling. This sample is drawn from a study of cytomegalovirus exposure and HLA in healthy donors. Study at large: Of all 398 donors who were genotyped, 81% belonged to the Caucasian-associated ancestry cluster. The study, taken as a whole, reports: In a later analysis, parvovirus B19, influenza, CMV and Epstein-Barr virus appeared linked to several top co-occurrence clusters. Most TCR sequences proved rare, with some public TCRs found in many donors.

PCR employed 60 Vbeta and 13 Jbeta primers. Clones were read by immunoSEQ multiplex PCR, and TCRdb kept only the in-frame ones, dropping some. This sample's table has 100,000 to 150,000 clones. V was pared by 2 bases and J by 6 bases, with 11 bases between. The CDR3 extends over 14 amino acids. CDR1 and CDR2 from the germline V gene are SGHDT and YYEEEE. The clonotype comes from a man aged 35 to 55 in good health and CMV-seronegative. The sequenced sample consisted of PBMCs. The V gene is TRBV5-6, the J gene TRBJ1-4; D is possibly TRBD1 (5 bases). CDR3 in amino acids: CASSFQGVDEKLFF. CDR3 sequence (DNA): TGTGCCAGCAGCTTTCAGGGCGTGGATGAAAAACTGTTTTTT.